The 26 T cell receptor beta chains in this list originate from one sample, sequenced in a study of identical twins. Each CDR3 protein is one row after TCRdb ran MiXCR on the 5' RACE reads. The repertoire has 1.5 million to 2 million distinct CDR3 sequences, around 29% of them found once; the top ten carry about 0.25%. Sequencing was carried out using cord blood. The receptors here all came from a newborn girl in good health.

V gene TRBV9 combines with J gene TRBJ1-4, with TRBD1 matching over 7 bases. The junction had 12 bases not matched to a gene; V was cut back by 3 bases and J by 7 bases. Germline lookup yields CDR1 SGDLS and CDR2 YYNGEE. This CDR3 contains 16 residues. The CDR3 is CASSAGTGVTIEKLFF. The CDR3 coding sequence is TGTGCCAGCAGCGCCGGAACAGGGGTCACAATTGAAAAACTGTTTTTT.

A few counts support this clonotype. The chain carries TRBV20-1 and TRBJ1-1; 8 bases line up with TRBD1. V was pared by 4 bases and J by 1 base, with 5 bases of the junction left unmatched. The length of the CDR3 is 14 residues. Per the germline V gene, CDR1 is DFQATT and CDR2 is SNEGSKA (reference sequence). The CDR3 DNA reads TGCAGTGCTATCGGGCAGGGGGCGAACACTGAAGCTTTCTTT. This encodes CSAIGQGANTEAFF.

This clonotype showed up many times. The chain is built from TRBV9 and TRBJ2-1; D remains unclear. V was cut by 4 bases and J by 7 bases, with 6 bases left in between. CDR3 length equals 11 residues. Germline lookup yields CDR1 SGDLS and CDR2 YYNGEE. The CDR3 region has the DNA TGTGCCAGCAGCCCTCCAAATGAGCAGTTCTTC. The encoded protein is CASSPPNEQFF.

This chain uses TRBV12-3 or TRBV12-4 with TRBJ2-1; tentatively, D is TRBD2 (5 bases). V lost 2 bases and J 7 bases, leaving 15 bases between the germline ends. This CDR3 has 15 residues. The CDR3 here is CASSLSSPIMNEQFF. The CDR3 DNA reads TGTGCCAGCAGTTTATCTAGCCCCATTATGAATGAGCAGTTCTTC.

V and J are TRBV7-2 and TRBJ2-1; 9 nucleotides match TRBD2. With V trimmed by 3 bases and J by 9 bases, 9 bases remained unmatched. This CDR3 is 15 amino acids long. Germline lookup yields CDR1 SGHTA and CDR2 FQGNSA. In DNA form, the CDR3 reads TGTGCCAGCAGCTTGGCTAGCGGGGCCGGGATTGAGCAGTTCTTC. Protein sequence: CASSLASGAGIEQFF.

This clonotype was detected many times. The chain links TRBV5-1 to TRBJ2-3; 12 positions agree with TRBD2. V was clipped by 3 bases and J by 0 bases; unmatched bases: 11. The CDR3 spans 19 residues. Germline V gives CDR1 SGHRS, CDR2 YFSETQ. CDR3 protein: CASSSLTSGSPPSTDTQYF. The CDR3 DNA follows: TGCGCCAGCAGCTCCCTGACTAGCGGGAGTCCACCTAGCACAGATACGCAGTATTTT.

This clonotype was counted between two and nine times. The chain carries TRBV19 and TRBJ2-5, with D tentatively TRBD1 (6 bases). Deletions cut 4 bases from V and 5 bases from J, with 11 bases between. The CDR3 is 13 amino acids. The V gene's germline CDR1 is LNHDA and CDR2 SQIVND (reference sequence). The CDR3 DNA reads TGTGCCAGTAGTAGCCAGGGGCTGGAGACCCAGTACTTC. It translates to CASSSQGLETQYF.

This clonotype occurred a few times. V and J are TRBV27 and TRBJ2-1; 10 nucleotides agree with TRBD2. The junction had 6 bases not matched to a gene; V was cut back by 4 bases and J by 0 bases. The CDR3 has 17 amino acids. From germline, CDR1 is MNHEY and CDR2 SMNVEV (reference sequence). The CDR3 DNA reads TGTGCCAGCAGTTATCCCCCTAGCGGGAGCTCCTACAATGAGCAGTTCTTC. Residues: CASSYPPSGSSYNEQFF.

The chain joins TRBV4-2 to TRBJ2-1, with D possibly matching TRBD2 (5 bases). The DNA end favors TRBJ2-7, so the J call may be wrong. The CDR3 has 16 amino acids. Germline loops: CDR1 LGHNA, CDR2 YNFKEQ. The CDR3 spells CASSRSGSRDYNEQYF. The CDR3 DNA follows: TGTGCCAGCAGCCGAAGCGGTAGCAGAGACTACAATGAGCAGTACTTC.

A few counts support this clonotype. CDR3 region: CASSQRQGANTEAFF. The CDR3 DNA follows: TGTGCCAGCAGCCAACGACAGGGGGCAAACACTGAAGCTTTCTTT. V usage is TRBV14 and J usage is TRBJ1-1, with TRBD1 matching over 10 bases. Trimming cost V 2 bases and J 2 bases; bases outside gene matches: 2. CDR3 size: 15 residues. Germline CDR1 and CDR2: SGHDN and FVKESK.

This clonotype occurred many times. The chain uses TRBV12-3 or TRBV12-4 and TRBJ1-2; unclear D gene. This CDR3 is built from 13 residues. Trimming took off 7 bases at V and 0 bases at J, with 9 bases between the two ends. The CDR3 DNA reads TGTGCCAGCACCCTTCCCCCTAACTATGGCTACACCTTC. Translation gives CASTLPPNYGYTF.

This clonotype has a handful of counts. The rearrangement joins TRBV12-3 or TRBV12-4 to TRBJ2-1, with 7 bases lining up with TRBD1. The CDR3 length is 13 residues. With 3 bases clipped from V and 8 bases from J, the junction kept 4 bases outside the gene matches. The DNA of the CDR3 is TGTGCCAGCAGTTTCTACAGGGGCCATGAGCAGTTCTTC. Its protein is CASSFYRGHEQFF.

This clonotype was detected a few times. J is TRBJ1-2 and V is TRBV11-2; 8 bases fit TRBD1. The length of the CDR3 is 17 residues. V gave up 1 base and J gave up 2 bases; unmatched junction bases: 9. The germline gives CDR1 SGHAT, CDR2 FQNNGV. The CDR3 DNA reads TGTGCCAGCAGCTTAGCTGCCGCAGGGGGCCTAAACTATGGCTACACCTTC. Encoded protein: CASSLAAAGGLNYGYTF.

The V gene is TRBV13, the J gene TRBJ2-1; 9 nucleotides align to TRBD1. The germline V gene encodes CDR1 PRHDT and CDR2 FYEKMQ (reference sequence). Trimming at V came to 5 bases and at J to 10 bases, leaving 9 bases not matched to a gene. The CDR3 totals 14 residues. In DNA form, the CDR3 reads TGTGCCAGCAGCCTAGTACAGGGGGCGCGGGAGCAGTTCTTC. Protein product: CASSLVQGAREQFF.

The CDR3 sequence: CASSQVTLGLAGIYEQYF. CDR3 DNA sequence: TGTGCCAGCAGCCAAGTAACTCTCGGACTAGCGGGGATCTACGAGCAGTACTTC. V gene TRBV4-2 combines with J gene TRBJ2-7; 12 nucleotides match TRBD2. CDR1 LGHNA and CDR2 YNFKEQ come from the germline V gene. With V trimmed by 1 base and J by 3 bases, 10 bases remained unmatched. The CDR3 has 18 amino acids.

The V gene is TRBV10-3, the J gene TRBJ2-4, with 9 bases matching TRBD2. V lost 2 bases to trimming and J lost 5 bases; unmatched junction nucleotides: 4. The CDR3 consists of 15 residues. Germline V gene data show CDR1 as ENHRY and CDR2 as SYGVKD. The CDR3 nucleotides are TGTGCCATCAGTGAGAAGCGGGAGGACCAAAACATTCAGTACTTC. Translating gives CAISEKREDQNIQYF.

CDR3 in DNA: TGTGCCAGCAGCTTATTCAGGGGGAACAACTATGGCTACACCTTC. Translated: CASSLFRGNNYGYTF. The V and J genes are TRBV11-2 and TRBJ1-2; 7 nucleotides match TRBD1. The CDR3 is made up of 15 amino acids. Unmatched junction bases numbered 5, after V lost 2 bases and J lost 2 bases. CDR1 and CDR2 (germline): SGHAT, FQNNGV.

A few counts support this clonotype. The junction shows a germline mismatch at one end, possibly a read error. The V and J genes are TRBV7-2 and TRBJ1-2; D not resolved. The CDR3 is 12 amino acids. CDR1 SGHTA and CDR2 FQGNSA come from the germline V gene. The CDR3 sequence: CASSPGLYDYTF. Written as DNA, the CDR3 is TGTGCCAGCAGCCCGGGGTTATATGACTACACCTTC.

This clonotype showed up just a few times. This chain joins TRBV20-1 and TRBJ1-2, with 8 bases aligning to TRBD1. The CDR3 sequence is 12 residues long. CDR1 and CDR2 (germline): DFQATT, SNEGSKA (reference sequence). CDR3 loop: CTGTGANYGYTF. The DNA for the CDR3 is TGCACTGGGACAGGCGCTAACTATGGCTACACCTTC.

The V gene is TRBV20-1, the J gene TRBJ2-1; the match to TRBD2 covers 11 bases. Gene TRBJ2-7 matches the end of the DNA better, so the J call may be wrong. In germline, CDR1 is DFQATT, CDR2 SNEGSKA (reference sequence). The CDR3 consists of 15 residues. Here the CDR3 reads CSARLRLAGSSGQYF. DNA of the CDR3: TGCAGTGCTAGACTCCGACTAGCGGGATCTTCCGGGCAGTACTTC.

This clonotype was counted a few times. V and J are TRBV7-2 and TRBJ2-3; TRBD2 agrees at 11 bases. The CDR3 has 14 residues. V was pared by 8 bases and J by 4 bases, with 5 bases of the junction left unmatched. Germline loops: CDR1 SGHTA, CDR2 FQGNSA. The CDR3 DNA follows: TGTGCCAGCTTAAGACTAGCGGGGCCAGATACGCAGTATTTT. It encodes CASLRLAGPDTQYF. The whole variable domain, filled in from reference TRBV7-2 and TRBJ2-3, reads GAGVSQSPSNKVTEKGKDVELRCDPISGHTALYWYRQSLGQGLEFLIYFQGNSAPDKSGLPSDRFSAERTGGSVSTLTIQRTQQEDSAVYLCASLRLAGPDTQYFGPGTRLTVL.

This clonotype has a handful of counts. This rearrangement joins TRBV29-1 to TRBJ2-7; D is uncertain. The length of the CDR3 is 12 residues. CDR1 is SQVTM, CDR2 ANQGSEA, per germline. Deletions cut 1 base from V and 2 bases from J, with 6 bases between. The CDR3 protein is CSVEVSPYEQYF. As DNA, the CDR3 is TGCAGCGTTGAAGTTTCGCCCTACGAGCAGTACTTC.

As to this clonotype: The conserved final phenylalanine or tryptophan is absent from the CDR3, which likely points to a read error. V and J are TRBV5-1 and TRBJ1-5; TRBD1 matches at 10 bases. The CDR3 has 16 residues. Germline CDR1 SGHRS, CDR2 YFSETQ. The junction had 8 bases not matched to a gene; V was cut back by 3 bases and J by 5 bases. CDR3 protein: CASSSKGQGRHQPQHV. CDR3 coding DNA: TGCGCCAGCAGCTCCAAGGGACAGGGGAGACATCAGCCCCAGCATGTT.

The chain has TRBV20-1 and TRBJ2-3; D may match TRBD1 or TRBD2 (5 bases each). The CDR3 is made up of 13 amino acids. V was trimmed by 6 bases and J by 2 bases, leaving 12 bases between them. Germline CDR1 reads DFQATT; CDR2 reads SNEGSKA (reference sequence). The CDR3 nucleotides are TGCAGTGCGGATGGGGGTTTCACAGATACGCAGTATTTT. Its translation: CSADGGFTDTQYF.

This rearrangement joins TRBV27 to TRBJ2-7; 9 bases align to TRBD2. V trimming: 7 bases; J trimming: 9 bases; junction bases outside the gene matches: 4. The CDR3 spans 11 residues. Germline CDR1 is MNHEY and CDR2 is SMNVEV (reference sequence). The chain's CDR3 is CASNSGSVQYF. The CDR3 DNA reads TGTGCCAGCAATAGCGGGAGTGTGCAGTACTTC.

This clonotype has just a few counts. The chain uses TRBV28 and TRBJ1-4; 8 nucleotides align to TRBD1. This CDR3 comprises 14 residues. Germline-derived CDR1 and CDR2 are MDHEN and SYDVKM. The V gene end was trimmed by 6 bases and the J gene end by 7 bases; junction bases not matched to a gene: 7. The CDR3 sequence: CASRKDRVVEKLFF. The CDR3 bases are TGTGCCAGCAGGAAGGACAGGGTTGTTGAAAAACTGTTTTTT.